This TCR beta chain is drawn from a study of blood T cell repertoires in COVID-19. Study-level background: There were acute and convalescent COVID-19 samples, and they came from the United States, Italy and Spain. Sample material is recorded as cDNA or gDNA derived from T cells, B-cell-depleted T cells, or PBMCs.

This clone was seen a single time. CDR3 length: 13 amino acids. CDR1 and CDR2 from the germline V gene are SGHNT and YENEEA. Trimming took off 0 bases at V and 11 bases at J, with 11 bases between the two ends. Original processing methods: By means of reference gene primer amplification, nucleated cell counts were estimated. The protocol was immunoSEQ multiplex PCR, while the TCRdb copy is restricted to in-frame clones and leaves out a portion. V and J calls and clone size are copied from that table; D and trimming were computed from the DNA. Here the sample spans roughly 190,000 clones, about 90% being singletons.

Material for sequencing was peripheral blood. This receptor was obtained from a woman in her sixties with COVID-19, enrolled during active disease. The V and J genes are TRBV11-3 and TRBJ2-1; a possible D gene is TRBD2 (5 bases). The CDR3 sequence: CASSLDGGGKQFF. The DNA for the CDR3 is TGTGCCAGCAGCTTAGATGGAGGCGGAAAGCAGTTCTTC.